This TCR beta chain was sequenced during a study of post-analysis software for immune sequencing data. Study as a whole: As for disease course, relapsing-remitting, secondary progressive and progressive-relapsing multiple sclerosis were all included. Findings and caveats of the study: A significant reduction in normalized Chao1 diversity was observed in multiple sclerosis patients versus controls. Compared with controls, patients had more of five TRBV segments, including TRBV5-6, TRBV5-1 and TRBV20-1. By F measure, strong co-clustering occurred among samples prepared in the same batch.

As to this clonotype: The target antigen is unknown. The junction departs from the called germline gene at one end, perhaps through a read error.

Germline assignment: CDR1 SGDLS and CDR2 YYNGEE. This CDR3 has 16 residues. TCR beta libraries were prepared from cDNA with unique molecular identifiers. Yield was 450,000 to 650,000 cDNA molecules from approximately 0.91 to 9.4 million T cells. TCRdb reanalysed the PCR reads using MiXCR and keeps one entry per CDR3 protein. The repertoire holds more than 500,000 distinct CDR3 sequences, with 34% as singletons. The chain recombines TRBV9 with TRBJ1-2; possibly TRBD1 for D (5 bases). The TCR sequence derives from a girl between 2 and 17 years old with multiple sclerosis. Input material: blood. The CDR3 sequence: CASSVAHQGGNSGYTF. The CDR3 region has the DNA TGTGCCAGCAGCGTAGCCCACCAGGGAGGGAACTCTGGCTACACCTTC.